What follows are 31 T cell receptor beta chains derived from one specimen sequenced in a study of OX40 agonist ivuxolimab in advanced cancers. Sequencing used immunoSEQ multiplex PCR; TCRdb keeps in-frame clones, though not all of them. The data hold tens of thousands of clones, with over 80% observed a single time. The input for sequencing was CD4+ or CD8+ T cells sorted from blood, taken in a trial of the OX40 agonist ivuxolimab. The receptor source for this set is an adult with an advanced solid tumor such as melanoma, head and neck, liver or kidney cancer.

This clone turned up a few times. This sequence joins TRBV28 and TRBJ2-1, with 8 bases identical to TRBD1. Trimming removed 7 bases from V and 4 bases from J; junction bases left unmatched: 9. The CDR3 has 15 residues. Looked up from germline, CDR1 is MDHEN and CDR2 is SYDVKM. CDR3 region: CASTTGQGAYNEQFF. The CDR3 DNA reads TGTGCCAGCACCACCGGACAGGGAGCATACAATGAGCAGTTCTTC.

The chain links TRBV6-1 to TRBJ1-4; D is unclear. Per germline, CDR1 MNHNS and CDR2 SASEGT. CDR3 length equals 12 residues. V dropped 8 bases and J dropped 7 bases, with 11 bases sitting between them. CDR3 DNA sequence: TGTGCCAGCTCGACGGCAGGTGAAAAACTGTTTTTT. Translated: CASSTAGEKLFF.

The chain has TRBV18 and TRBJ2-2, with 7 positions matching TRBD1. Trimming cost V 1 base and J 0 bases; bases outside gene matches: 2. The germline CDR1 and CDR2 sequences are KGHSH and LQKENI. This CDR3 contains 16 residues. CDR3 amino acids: CASSPQGQSNTGELFF. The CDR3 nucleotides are TGTGCCAGCTCACCACAGGGACAGTCGAACACCGGGGAGCTGTTTTTT.

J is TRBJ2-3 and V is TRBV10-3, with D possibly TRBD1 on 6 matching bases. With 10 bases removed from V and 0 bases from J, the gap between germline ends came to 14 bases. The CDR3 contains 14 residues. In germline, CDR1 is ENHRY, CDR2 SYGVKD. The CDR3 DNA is TGTGCCACGCGTACAGGGATCAGCACAGATACGCAGTATTTT. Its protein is CATRTGISTDTQYF.

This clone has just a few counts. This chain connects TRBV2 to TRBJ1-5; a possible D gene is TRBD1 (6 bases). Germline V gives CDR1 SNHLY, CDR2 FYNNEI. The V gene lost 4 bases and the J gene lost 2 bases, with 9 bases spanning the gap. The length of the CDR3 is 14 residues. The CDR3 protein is CASSARQGNQPQHF. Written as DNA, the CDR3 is TGTGCCAGCAGTGCAAGACAGGGCAATCAGCCCCAGCATTTT.

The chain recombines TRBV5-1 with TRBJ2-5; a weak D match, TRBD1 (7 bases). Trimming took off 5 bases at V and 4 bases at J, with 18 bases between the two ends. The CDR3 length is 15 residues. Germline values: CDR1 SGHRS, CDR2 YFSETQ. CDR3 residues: CASRNSGGGGETQYF. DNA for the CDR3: TGCGCCAGCAGGAATTCAGGGGGAGGAGGAGAGACCCAGTACTTC.

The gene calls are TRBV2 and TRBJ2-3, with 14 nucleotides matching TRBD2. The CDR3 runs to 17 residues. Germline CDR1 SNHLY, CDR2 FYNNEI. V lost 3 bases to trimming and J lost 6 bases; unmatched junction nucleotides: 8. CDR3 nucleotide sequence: TGTGCCAGCAGTGATGAGGGACTAGCGGGAGAATCGGATACGCAGTATTTT. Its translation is CASSDEGLAGESDTQYF.

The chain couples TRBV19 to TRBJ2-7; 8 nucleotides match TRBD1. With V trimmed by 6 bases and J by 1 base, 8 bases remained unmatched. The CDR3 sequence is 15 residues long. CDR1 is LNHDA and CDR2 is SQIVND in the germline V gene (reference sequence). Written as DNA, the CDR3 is TGTGCCAGTAGAACACAGGACAGGGAGTCCTACGAGCAGTACTTC. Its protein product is CASRTQDRESYEQYF.

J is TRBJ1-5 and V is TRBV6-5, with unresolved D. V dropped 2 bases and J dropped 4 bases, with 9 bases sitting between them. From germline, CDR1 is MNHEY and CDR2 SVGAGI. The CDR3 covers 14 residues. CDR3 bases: TGTGCCAGCAGTTACGGTGCAGGAAATCAGCCCCAGCATTTT. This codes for CASSYGAGNQPQHF.

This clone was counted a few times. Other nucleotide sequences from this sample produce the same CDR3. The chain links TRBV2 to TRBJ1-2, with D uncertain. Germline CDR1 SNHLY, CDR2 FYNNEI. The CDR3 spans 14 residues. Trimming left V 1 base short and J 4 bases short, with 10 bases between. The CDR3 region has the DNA TGTGCCAGCAGTGAAGGAAGGACTGTCTATGGCTACACCTTC. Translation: CASSEGRTVYGYTF. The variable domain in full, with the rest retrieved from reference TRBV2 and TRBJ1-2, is EPEVTQTPSHQVTQMGQEVILRCVPISNHLYFYWYRQILGQKVEFLVSFYNNEISEKSEIFDDQFSVERPDGSNFTLKIRSTKLEDSAMYFCASSEGRTVYGYTFGSGTRLTVV.

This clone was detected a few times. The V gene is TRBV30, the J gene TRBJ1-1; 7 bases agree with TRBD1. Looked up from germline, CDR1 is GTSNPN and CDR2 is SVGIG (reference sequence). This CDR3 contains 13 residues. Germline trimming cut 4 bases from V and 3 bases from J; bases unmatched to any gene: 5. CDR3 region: CAWTRQGDTEAFF. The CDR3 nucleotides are TGTGCCTGGACCCGGCAGGGGGACACTGAAGCTTTCTTT.

CDR3 in DNA: TGTGCCAGCAGTTTTTCGGTCTCTGGAAACACCATATATTTT. It codes for CASSFSVSGNTIYF. The chain carries TRBV6-5 and TRBJ1-3; the D is unclear. The CDR3 loop spans 14 amino acids. V was pared by 4 bases and J by 0 bases, with 7 bases between. The germline CDR1 and CDR2 sequences are MNHEY and SVGAGI.

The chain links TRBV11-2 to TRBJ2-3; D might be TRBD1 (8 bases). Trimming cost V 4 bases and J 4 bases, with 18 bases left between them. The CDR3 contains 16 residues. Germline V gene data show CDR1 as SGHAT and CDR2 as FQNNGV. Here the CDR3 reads CASSYIQGGKADTQYF. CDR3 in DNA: TGTGCCAGCAGCTACATACAGGGGGGGAAGGCAGATACGCAGTATTTT.

CDR3 in amino acids: CASSPGGTADTQYF. The CDR3 DNA is TGTGCCAGCAGCCCCGGTGGCACCGCAGATACGCAGTATTTT. The V gene is TRBV5-4, the J gene TRBJ2-3; D unclear. Germline loops: CDR1 SGHNT, CDR2 YYREEE (reference sequence). The CDR3 is made up of 14 amino acids. V lost 4 bases, J lost 4 bases, and 13 bases lay in between.

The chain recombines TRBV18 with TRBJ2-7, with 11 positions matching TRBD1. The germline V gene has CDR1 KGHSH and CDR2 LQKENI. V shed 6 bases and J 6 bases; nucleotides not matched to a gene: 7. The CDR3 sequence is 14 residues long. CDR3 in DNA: TGTGCCAGCTCTTCCACGGGACAGGGGGTCGAGCAGTACTTC. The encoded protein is CASSSTGQGVEQYF.

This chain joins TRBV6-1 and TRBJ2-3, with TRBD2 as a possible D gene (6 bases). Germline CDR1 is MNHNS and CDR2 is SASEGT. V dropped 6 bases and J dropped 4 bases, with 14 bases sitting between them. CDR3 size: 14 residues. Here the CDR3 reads CASSTGLVSDTQYF. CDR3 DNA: TGTGCCAGCAGCACGGGACTTGTCTCAGATACGCAGTATTTT.

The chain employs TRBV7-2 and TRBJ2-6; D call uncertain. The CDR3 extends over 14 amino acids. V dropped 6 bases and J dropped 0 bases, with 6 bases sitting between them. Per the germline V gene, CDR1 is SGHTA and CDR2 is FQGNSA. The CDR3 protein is CASRRTSGANVLTF. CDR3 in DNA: TGTGCCAGCAGGCGCACCTCTGGGGCCAACGTCCTGACTTTC.

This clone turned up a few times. In DNA, the CDR3 is TGTGCCAGCAGTGAGACAGGAGCCCTATACAATGAGCAGTTCTTC. Translating gives CASSETGALYNEQFF. J is TRBJ2-1 and V is TRBV6-1; a possible D gene is TRBD1 (6 bases). Between the trimmed V and J ends, which lost 3 bases and 4 bases, there was a span of 13 bases. This CDR3 spans 15 amino acids. The germline gives CDR1 MNHNS, CDR2 SASEGT.

DNA for the CDR3: TGTGCCTGGAGTCATAGCGGGGGGCCCTACAATGAGCAGTTCTTC. This encodes CAWSHSGGPYNEQFF. The rearrangement joins TRBV30 to TRBJ2-1, with TRBD2 matching 10 bases. CDR3 length equals 15 residues. The germline CDR1 and CDR2 sequences are GTSNPN and SVGIG (reference sequence). Trimming cost V 2 bases and J 2 bases; bases outside gene matches: 3.

In DNA form, the CDR3 reads TGTGCCAGCAGCTTACGATGGGACACGCAAAATTCACCCCTCCACTTT. Amino acid sequence: CASSLRWDTQNSPLHF. V is TRBV7-2 and J is TRBJ1-6, with a tentative D call TRBD1 (6 bases). This CDR3 spans 16 amino acids. CDR1 SGHTA and CDR2 FQGNSA come from the germline V gene. Trimming pared 2 bases from V and 7 bases from J, leaving 15 bases between.

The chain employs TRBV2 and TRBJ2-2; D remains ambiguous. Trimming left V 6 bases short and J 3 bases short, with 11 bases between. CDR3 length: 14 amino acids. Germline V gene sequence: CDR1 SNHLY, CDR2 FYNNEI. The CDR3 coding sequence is TGTGCCAGCAGCCTAGACACAGACACCGGGGAGCTGTTTTTT. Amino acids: CASSLDTDTGELFF. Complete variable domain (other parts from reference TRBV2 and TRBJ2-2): EPEVTQTPSHQVTQMGQEVILRCVPISNHLYFYWYRQILGQKVEFLVSFYNNEISEKSEIFDDQFSVERPDGSNFTLKIRSTKLEDSAMYFCASSLDTDTGELFFGEGSRLTVL.

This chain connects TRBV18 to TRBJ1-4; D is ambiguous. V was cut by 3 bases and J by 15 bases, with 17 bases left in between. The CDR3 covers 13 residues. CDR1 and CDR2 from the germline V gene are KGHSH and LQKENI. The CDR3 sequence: CASSPDLDKGVFF. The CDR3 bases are TGTGCCAGCTCACCTGACCTAGACAAGGGCGTGTTTTTT.

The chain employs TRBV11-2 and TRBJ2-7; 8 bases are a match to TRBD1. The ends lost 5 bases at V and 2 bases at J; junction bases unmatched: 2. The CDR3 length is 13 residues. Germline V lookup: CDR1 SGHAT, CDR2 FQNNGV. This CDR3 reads CASSEDRAYEQYF. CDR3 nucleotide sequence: TGTGCCAGCAGCGAGGACAGGGCCTACGAGCAGTACTTC.

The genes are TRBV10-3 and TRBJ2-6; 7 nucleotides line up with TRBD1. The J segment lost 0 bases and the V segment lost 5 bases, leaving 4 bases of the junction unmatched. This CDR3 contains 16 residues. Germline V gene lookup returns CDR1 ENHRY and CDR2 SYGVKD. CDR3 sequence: CAISTGASSGANVLTF. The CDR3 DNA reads TGTGCCATCAGTACAGGGGCCTCCTCTGGGGCCAACGTCCTGACTTTC.

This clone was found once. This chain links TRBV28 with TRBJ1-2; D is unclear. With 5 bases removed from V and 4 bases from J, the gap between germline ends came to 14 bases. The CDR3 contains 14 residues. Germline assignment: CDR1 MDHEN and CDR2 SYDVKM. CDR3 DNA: TGTGCCAGCAGTCTATCCGCCCTATCCTATGGCTACACCTTC. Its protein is CASSLSALSYGYTF.

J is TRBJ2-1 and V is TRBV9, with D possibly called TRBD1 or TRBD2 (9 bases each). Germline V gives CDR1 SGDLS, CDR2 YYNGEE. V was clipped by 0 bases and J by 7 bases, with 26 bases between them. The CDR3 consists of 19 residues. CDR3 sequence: CASSVGTGAAGLAWNEQFF. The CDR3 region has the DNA TGTGCCAGCAGCGTAGGGACAGGGGCTGCGGGACTAGCTTGGAATGAGCAGTTCTTC. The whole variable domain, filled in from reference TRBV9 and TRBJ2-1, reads DSGVTQTPKHLITATGQRVTLRCSPRSGDLSVYWYQQSLDQGLQFLIQYYNGEERAKGNILERFSAQQFPDLHSELNLSSLELGDSALYFCASSVGTGAAGLAWNEQFFGPGTRLTVL.

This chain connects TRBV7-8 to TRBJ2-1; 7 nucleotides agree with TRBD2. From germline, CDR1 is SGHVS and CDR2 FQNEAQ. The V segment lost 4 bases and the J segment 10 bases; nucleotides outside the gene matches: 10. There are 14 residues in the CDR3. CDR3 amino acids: CASSSGTREGEQFF. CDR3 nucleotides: TGTGCCAGCAGCTCCGGGACGAGGGAGGGCGAGCAGTTCTTC.

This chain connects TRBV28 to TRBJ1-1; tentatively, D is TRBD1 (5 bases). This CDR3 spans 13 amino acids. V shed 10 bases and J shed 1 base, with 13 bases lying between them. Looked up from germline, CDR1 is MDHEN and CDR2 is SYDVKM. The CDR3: CATKGFANTEAFF. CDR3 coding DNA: TGTGCCACGAAGGGGTTTGCGAACACTGAAGCTTTCTTT.

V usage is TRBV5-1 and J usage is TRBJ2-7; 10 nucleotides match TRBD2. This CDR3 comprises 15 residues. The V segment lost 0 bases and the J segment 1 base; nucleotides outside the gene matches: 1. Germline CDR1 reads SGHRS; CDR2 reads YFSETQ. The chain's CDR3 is CASSLASGSSYEQYF. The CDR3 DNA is TGCGCCAGCAGCTTGGCTAGCGGGAGTTCCTACGAGCAGTACTTC.

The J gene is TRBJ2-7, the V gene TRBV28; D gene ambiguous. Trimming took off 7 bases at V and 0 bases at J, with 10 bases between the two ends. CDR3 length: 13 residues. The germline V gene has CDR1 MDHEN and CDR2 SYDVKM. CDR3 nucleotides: TGTGCCAGCAAAGACCGAAGCTCCTACGAGCAGTACTTC. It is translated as CASKDRSSYEQYF.

The DNA of the CDR3 is TGTGCCAGTAGTATGCTGCGGGGCTACGAGCAGTACTTC. Encoded protein: CASSMLRGYEQYF. The gene calls are TRBV19 and TRBJ2-7; D may be TRBD2 (6 bases). CDR3 length equals 13 residues. V gave up 3 bases and J gave up 3 bases, with 9 bases separating them. Germline CDR1 reads LNHDA; CDR2 reads SQIVND (reference sequence).